What follows is one TCR beta chain and its context. As yet, its antigen is unknown. These data belong to a study of T cells in localized non-small cell lung cancer. Broader study findings: Adjacent lung held a median about 57 of the top 100 tumor clones. Uninvolved nearby lung showed the greatest T cell clonality, exceeding that found in tumor. Blood T cell density predicted longer survival; adjacent-lung clonality, shorter.

Trimming removed 5 bases from V and 7 bases from J, with 6 bases in between. Germline V lookup: CDR1 DFQATT, CDR2 SNEGSKA (reference sequence). The CDR3 covers 11 residues. Only in-frame clones appear in the TCRdb table, and some are missing; sequencing was by immunoSEQ multiplex PCR. This sample carries more than 20,000 clones, around nine tenths of them seen once, and the ten largest clones take roughly 6%. This TCR was recovered from a man between 40 and 69 years old with stage II lung adenocarcinoma. The J gene is TRBJ1-6, the V gene TRBV20-1; D ambiguous. Sample: PBMCs, taken before any cancer treatment. CDR3 bases: TGCAGTGCTGGCGGGAATTCACCCCTCCACTTT. This codes for CSAGGNSPLHF.